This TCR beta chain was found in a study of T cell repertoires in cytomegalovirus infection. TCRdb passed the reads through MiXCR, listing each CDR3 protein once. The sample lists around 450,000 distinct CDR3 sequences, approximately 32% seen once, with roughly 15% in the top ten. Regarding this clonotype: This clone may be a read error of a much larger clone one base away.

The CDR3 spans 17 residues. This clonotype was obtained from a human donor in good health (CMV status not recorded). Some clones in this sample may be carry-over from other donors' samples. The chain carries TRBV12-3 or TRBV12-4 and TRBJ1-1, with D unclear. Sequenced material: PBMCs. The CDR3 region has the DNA TGTTCCAGCAGTTTAACGAATCTCCGGAAAAAGGGCACTGAAGCTTTCTTT. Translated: CSSSLTNLRKKGTEAFF.